The 29 T cell receptor beta chains given below trace back to one sample, sequenced in a study of blood T cell repertoires in COVID-19. The repertoire was sequenced with immunoSEQ multiplex PCR; TCRdb's copy has only in-frame clones and lacks some. Of 350,000 to 550,000 clones in the sample, about 85% were seen once. Specimen: PBMCs or T cells enriched from blood (not recorded which). Receptors were obtained from a woman under 30 with acute COVID-19.

In this sample, this clone turned up a few times. CDR3 in amino acids: CASSQDWGGFEQYF. The CDR3 nucleotides are TGTGCCAGCAGCCAAGATTGGGGGGGGTTCGAGCAGTACTTC. The chain combines TRBV3-1 (or the pseudogene TRBV3-2) with TRBJ2-7; 7 nucleotides agree with TRBD2. Germline V gene data show CDR1 as LGHDT and CDR2 as YNNKEL (reference sequence). V lost 0 bases to trimming and J lost 6 bases; unmatched junction nucleotides: 5. The CDR3 contains 14 residues.

The V call is TRBV19, the J call TRBJ2-2; 13 positions match TRBD2. The CDR3 has 16 amino acids. The V gene end was trimmed by 3 bases and the J gene end by 3 bases; junction bases not matched to a gene: 1. The germline gives CDR1 LNHDA, CDR2 SQIVND (reference sequence). This CDR3 reads CASSMTSGRYTGELFF. The CDR3 nucleotides are TGTGCCAGTAGTATGACTAGCGGGAGGTACACCGGGGAGCTGTTTTTT.

V and J are TRBV5-6 and TRBJ1-1; D is uncertain. CDR3 size: 12 residues. The V gene lost 0 bases and the J gene lost 4 bases, with 4 bases spanning the gap. The germline gives CDR1 SGHDT, CDR2 YYEEEE. Here the CDR3 reads CASSLGSTEAFF. CDR3 coding DNA: TGTGCCAGCAGCTTGGGGAGCACTGAAGCTTTCTTT.

In its sample, this clone was seen once. V and J are TRBV27 and TRBJ1-2, with 8 nucleotides matching TRBD1. Unmatched junction bases numbered 2, after V lost 5 bases and J lost 0 bases. Germline V lookup: CDR1 MNHEY, CDR2 SMNVEV (reference sequence). This CDR3 is 14 amino acids long. Here the CDR3 reads CASSKDRANYGYTF. The CDR3 nucleotides are TGTGCCAGCAGTAAGGACAGGGCTAACTATGGCTACACCTTC.

The chain is built from TRBV12-2 and TRBJ2-7; TRBD2 is the table's D call, not checked against the DNA. TRBV12-2 is deemed a pseudogene. The CDR3 has 16 residues. The CDR3 DNA reads TGTGCAAGTCGCTTATGTTCGGGGGGGTTTGCGTACGAGCAGTACTTC. Its protein is CASRLCSGGFAYEQYF.

The chain carries TRBV5-1 and TRBJ2-7; 7 bases line up with TRBD1. The CDR3 spans 13 residues. Trimming at V came to 3 bases and at J to 4 bases, leaving 4 bases not matched to a gene. Germline CDR1 reads SGHRS; CDR2 reads YFSETQ. In nucleotides, the CDR3 is TGCGCCAGCAGCTGGGACAGACGGTACGAGCAGTACTTC. Its translation is CASSWDRRYEQYF.

The chain uses TRBV28 and TRBJ2-1, with a tentative D call TRBD1 (6 bases). Trimming shortened V by 3 bases and J by 7 bases, and 16 bases separated the two germline ends. In germline, CDR1 is MDHEN, CDR2 SYDVKM. The CDR3 contains 15 residues. The DNA for the CDR3 is TGTGCCAGCAGTTTTGGCTATACAGGGTGGAATGAGCAGTTCTTC. Its protein is CASSFGYTGWNEQFF.

J is TRBJ2-1 and V is TRBV27, with D perhaps TRBD1 (6 bases). V dropped 4 bases and J dropped 0 bases, with 13 bases sitting between them. Germline values: CDR1 MNHEY, CDR2 SMNVEV (reference sequence). The CDR3 is made up of 16 amino acids. The CDR3 nucleotides are TGTGCCAGCAGTTCCGCCGACAGGCCCTCCTACAATGAGCAGTTCTTC. Its protein is CASSSADRPSYNEQFF.

This chain connects TRBV12-3 or TRBV12-4 to TRBJ1-2; TRBD1 matches at 7 bases. CDR3 length: 12 amino acids. V lost 6 bases and J lost 5; bases outside the gene matches: 3. CDR3 nucleotides: TGTGCCAGCAGACTGACAGGGTATGGCTACACCTTC. Its protein product is CASRLTGYGYTF.

The rearrangement joins TRBV6-2 or TRBV6-3 to TRBJ2-5; the D is unclear. The CDR3 length is 13 residues. Trimming took off 2 bases at V and 5 bases at J, with 9 bases between the two ends. Per the germline V gene, CDR1 is MNHEY and CDR2 is SVGEGT. The CDR3 DNA reads TGTGCCAGCAGTTACCGGCCCGGGGAGACCCAGTACTTC. Its translation: CASSYRPGETQYF.

The genes are TRBV6-2 or TRBV6-3 and TRBJ2-2; TRBD2 matches 7 bases. CDR1 and CDR2 from the germline V gene are MNHEY and SVGEGT. V lost 0 bases, J lost 4 bases, and 11 bases stayed unmatched. This CDR3 has 18 residues. CDR3 in DNA: TGTGCCAGCAGTTACTCAAGCGTCAGCGGGACCCCCACCGGGGAGCTGTTTTTT. Translated: CASSYSSVSGTPTGELFF.

The J gene is TRBJ2-1, the V gene TRBV27; 8 bases are shared with TRBD2. V trimming: 10 bases; J trimming: 8 bases; junction bases outside the gene matches: 10. Germline CDR1 is MNHEY and CDR2 is SMNVEV (reference sequence). The CDR3 sequence is 13 residues long. CDR3 residues: CATYRGAGDEQFF. The CDR3 DNA follows: TGTGCCACATATCGGGGAGCGGGAGATGAGCAGTTCTTC.

The rearrangement joins TRBV30 to TRBJ2-1, with 9 bases matching TRBD2. The CDR3 spans 15 residues. With 0 bases clipped from V and 9 bases from J, the junction kept 9 bases outside the gene matches. Germline CDR1 and CDR2: GTSNPN and SVGIG (reference sequence). The CDR3 sequence: CAWSVGVAGDGEQFF. The CDR3 nucleotides read TGTGCCTGGAGTGTCGGGGTAGCGGGAGATGGTGAGCAGTTCTTC.

The chain couples TRBV29-1 to TRBJ2-7; D may be TRBD1 (5 bases). Germline CDR1 SQVTM, CDR2 ANQGSEA. Trimming left V 7 bases short and J 2 bases short, with 15 bases between. This CDR3 comprises 13 residues. Here the CDR3 DNA reads TGCAGCGCCTTGACAGCATCAACCTACGAGCAGTACTTC. Protein sequence: CSALTASTYEQYF.

The rearrangement uses TRBV7-9 and TRBJ2-6, with 7 bases fitting TRBD1. The V and J ends lost 5 bases and 0 bases, in that order; junction bases with no gene match: 10. This CDR3 is built from 18 residues. Germline V gene sequence: CDR1 SEHNR, CDR2 FQNEAQ (reference sequence). CDR3 in amino acids: CASSPRGPGGSGANVLTF. CDR3 nucleotides: TGTGCCAGCAGCCCCCGAGGGCCAGGGGGCTCTGGGGCCAACGTCCTGACTTTC.

The chain uses TRBV2 and TRBJ1-1; 7 bases are shared with TRBD1. The CDR3 runs 14 residues. V gave up 4 bases and J gave up 7 bases; unmatched junction bases: 9. Germline V gene sequence: CDR1 SNHLY, CDR2 FYNNEI. The CDR3 nucleotides read TGTGCCAGCAGTGCGACAGGGTCCCTCGGTGAAGCTTTCTTT. Amino acid sequence: CASSATGSLGEAFF.

This clone was detected a few times. The chain employs TRBV7-9 and TRBJ1-3; 7 nucleotides agree with TRBD1. The trim removed 3 bases at V and 4 bases at J, leaving 3 bases unmatched. Germline V gene lookup returns CDR1 SEHNR and CDR2 FQNEAQ (reference sequence). The CDR3 totals 14 residues. CDR3 residues: CASSFRQGGNTIYF. CDR3 sequence (DNA): TGTGCCAGCAGCTTTAGACAGGGAGGAAACACCATATATTTT.

The chain has TRBV19 and TRBJ1-1; D might be TRBD1 (5 bases). V was shortened by 1 base and J by 4 bases, with 10 bases between the two germline ends. This CDR3 spans 14 amino acids. From germline, CDR1 is LNHDA and CDR2 SQIVND (reference sequence). CDR3 DNA sequence: TGTGCCAGTAGTATAGTAAGGGGCGGCACTGAAGCTTTCTTT. Its translation: CASSIVRGGTEAFF.

The chain couples TRBV19 to TRBJ1-5; TRBD1 matches at 7 bases. The length of the CDR3 is 17 residues. Per germline, CDR1 LNHDA and CDR2 SQIVND (reference sequence). J was trimmed by 5 bases and V by 5 bases; bases with no gene match: 15. DNA of the CDR3: TGTGCCAGTAGTTACGGCAGGGGGTTTATGGTCGATCAGCCCCAGCATTTT. Encoded protein: CASSYGRGFMVDQPQHF.

The J gene is TRBJ2-7, the V gene TRBV30, with 10 bases identical to TRBD2. Looked up from germline, CDR1 is GTSNPN and CDR2 is SVGIG (reference sequence). The CDR3 length is 14 residues. The V and J ends lost 0 bases and 3 bases, in that order; junction bases with no gene match: 2. CDR3 in DNA: TGTGCCTGGAGTGTTTCTAGCGGGAGCTACGAGCAGTACTTC. Protein sequence: CAWSVSSGSYEQYF.

This chain uses TRBV19 with TRBJ1-1; 7 positions agree with TRBD1. The CDR3 is 14 amino acids. Germline lookup yields CDR1 LNHDA and CDR2 SQIVND (reference sequence). Germline trimming cut 3 bases from V and 1 base from J; bases unmatched to any gene: 2. CDR3: CASSMGQPNTEAFF. The CDR3 DNA reads TGTGCCAGTAGTATGGGACAGCCGAACACTGAAGCTTTCTTT.

The chain employs TRBV2 and TRBJ1-2, with D perhaps matching TRBD1 (5 bases). The V and J ends lost 2 bases and 4 bases respectively, with 14 bases between them. Germline CDR1 reads SNHLY; CDR2 reads FYNNEI. The CDR3 has 15 amino acids. The CDR3 sequence: CASSELGGLGYGYTF. CDR3 nucleotide sequence: TGTGCCAGCAGTGAATTGGGGGGTTTGGGCTATGGCTACACCTTC.

The chain recombines TRBV7-6 with TRBJ2-1; 12 bases map to TRBD2. This CDR3 comprises 18 residues. Losses at the gene ends were 1 base for V and 5 bases for J; bases not matched to a gene: 9. From germline, CDR1 is SGHVS and CDR2 FNYEAQ. The CDR3 sequence: CASSLVLAGGLPNNEQFF. The CDR3 DNA sequence: TGTGCCAGCAGCTTAGTACTAGCGGGGGGCCTCCCAAACAATGAGCAGTTCTTC. Together with reference TRBV7-6 and TRBJ2-1, the CDR3 gives the full variable domain: GAGVSQSPRYKVTKRGQDVALRCDPISGHVSLYWYRQALGQGPEFLTYFNYEAQQDKSGLPNDRFSAERPEGSISTLTIQRTEQRDSAMYRCASSLVLAGGLPNNEQFFGPGTRLTVL.

The chain links TRBV27 to TRBJ1-6; D ambiguous. V was pared by 2 bases and J by 6 bases, with 17 bases between. The CDR3 totals 17 residues. Germline CDR1 MNHEY, CDR2 SMNVEV (reference sequence). The CDR3 DNA is TGTGCCAGCAGTTTAGAGAACAGTCTAACACCTAATTCACCCCTCCACTTT. Translated: CASSLENSLTPNSPLHF.

V usage is TRBV6-5 and J usage is TRBJ1-1; 8 bases are a match to TRBD1. The CDR3 sequence is 14 residues long. The ends lost 8 bases at V and 0 bases at J; junction bases unmatched: 5. CDR1 is MNHEY, CDR2 SVGAGI, per germline. In DNA, the CDR3 is TGTGCCAGCGGACAGGGTTACATGAACACTGAAGCTTTCTTT. Translated: CASGQGYMNTEAFF.

This sequence joins TRBV6-5 and TRBJ2-7, with TRBD1 matching over 8 bases. V gave up 6 bases and J gave up 5 bases; unmatched junction bases: 9. There are 14 residues in the CDR3. In germline, CDR1 is MNHEY, CDR2 SVGAGI. The CDR3 sequence: CASSWGQQGDEQYF. The CDR3 DNA reads as TGTGCCAGCAGCTGGGGTCAACAGGGGGACGAGCAGTACTTC.

J is TRBJ1-2 and V is TRBV28; maybe TRBD1 (5 bases). The ends were cut back, 6 bases at V and 4 bases at J, with 24 bases in the middle. CDR1 and CDR2 (germline): MDHEN, SYDVKM. The CDR3 is 17 residues long. As DNA, the CDR3 is TGTGCCAGCAGCCTCCCCCTCGTCACGCAGGGTATCTATGGCTACACCTTC. This codes for CASSLPLVTQGIYGYTF.

V and J are TRBV10-3 and TRBJ2-1; 9 bases align to TRBD2. This CDR3 has 15 residues. The germline CDR1 and CDR2 sequences are ENHRY and SYGVKD. V lost 2 bases, J lost 10 bases, and 9 bases stayed unmatched. The CDR3 DNA is TGTGCCATCAGTGAGGCGACTAGCGGAGAAAGGGAGCAGTTCTTC. The encoded protein is CAISEATSGEREQFF.

The CDR3 protein is CATSSGIWKTQYF. CDR3 in DNA: TGTGCCACCTCCTCCGGGATATGGAAGACGCAGTATTTT. The rearrangement joins TRBV24-1 to TRBJ2-3, with a tentative D call TRBD2 (5 bases). CDR3 length: 13 amino acids. Germline V CDR1 and CDR2: KGHDR, SFDVKD. Deletions cut 9 bases from V and 9 bases from J, with 18 bases between.